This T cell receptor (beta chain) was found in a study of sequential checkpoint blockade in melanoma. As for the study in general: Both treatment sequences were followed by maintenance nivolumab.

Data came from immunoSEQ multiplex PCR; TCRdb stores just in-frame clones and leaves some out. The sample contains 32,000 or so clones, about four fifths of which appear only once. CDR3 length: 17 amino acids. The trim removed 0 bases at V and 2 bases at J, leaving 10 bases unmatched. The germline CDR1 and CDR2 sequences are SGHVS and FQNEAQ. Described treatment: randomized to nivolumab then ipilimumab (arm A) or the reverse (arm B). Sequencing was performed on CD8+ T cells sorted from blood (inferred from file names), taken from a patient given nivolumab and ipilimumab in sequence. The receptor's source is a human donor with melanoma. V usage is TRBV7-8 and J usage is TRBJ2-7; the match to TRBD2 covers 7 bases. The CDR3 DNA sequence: TGTGCCAGCAGCTTAGCATGGGACGGCGGGAGCCCCTACGAGCAGTACTTC. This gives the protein CASSLAWDGGSPYEQYF.